This entry concerns a single T cell receptor beta chain. The antigen remains unidentified. The PCR made use of 60 Vbeta and 13 Jbeta primers. Assay: immunoSEQ multiplex PCR; the TCRdb copy retains only in-frame clones and omits some. In the table there are about 200,000 clones, about three quarters of which are singletons. This specimen belongs to a study of cytomegalovirus exposure and HLA in healthy donors. Study results and caveats: In a later analysis, across HLA loci, associated TCR counts were highest for DRB1, lowest for HLA-C.

The receptor was derived from a man aged 40-55 years in good health and CMV-seronegative. Sequenced material: PBMCs.

This CDR3 is CASSRRGLRDNEQFF. The CDR3 DNA sequence: TGTGCCAGCAGCCGACGGGGGTTGAGGGACAATGAGCAGTTCTTC. The chain is built from TRBV7-9 and TRBJ2-1, with a possible D match to TRBD2 (6 bases). V lost 5 bases and J 5 bases, leaving 16 bases between the germline ends. CDR1 SEHNR and CDR2 FQNEAQ come from the germline V gene (reference sequence). CDR3 length equals 15 residues.